The 21 T cell receptor beta chains below come from one sample, sequenced in a study of beta chain features in type 1 diabetes. Overall study findings and caveats: TCRB CDR3 length was moderately but significantly reduced in all four CD4+ subsets of Type 1 diabetes patients.

Expressed TCRB transcripts were sequenced because the isolated RNA had all been reverse transcribed beforehand. The repertoire was sequenced with immunoSEQ multiplex PCR; TCRdb's copy has only in-frame clones and lacks some. Of approximately 260,000 clones in the sample, around 25% were seen once. These receptors have no known antigen. Sequenced input: naive CD4+ T cells from blood. Receptors were obtained from a woman in her twenties or thirties with type 1 diabetes.

There are a few counts of this clone. This chain links TRBV19 with TRBJ2-5; the D gene is possibly TRBD1 (5 bases). Germline V gives CDR1 LNHDA, CDR2 SQIVND (reference sequence). Trimming pared 7 bases from V and 4 bases from J, leaving 19 bases between. This CDR3 is 15 amino acids long. The CDR3 DNA reads TGTGCCAGTAATCCTTGGGGCGGTGTAGGAGAGACCCAGTACTTC. Translation: CASNPWGGVGETQYF.

This clone appeared a few times. V is TRBV2 and J is TRBJ2-7; TRBD1 aligns across 7 bases. V lost 6 bases to trimming and J lost 4 bases; unmatched junction nucleotides: 3. This CDR3 region has 12 residues. Germline loops: CDR1 SNHLY, CDR2 FYNNEI. The DNA for the CDR3 is TGTGCCAGCAGGCCGACAGGGTACGAGCAGTACTTC. It encodes CASRPTGYEQYF. Full variable domain (outside the CDR3, taken from reference TRBV2 and TRBJ2-7): EPEVTQTPSHQVTQMGQEVILRCVPISNHLYFYWYRQILGQKVEFLVSFYNNEISEKSEIFDDQFSVERPDGSNFTLKIRSTKLEDSAMYFCASRPTGYEQYFGPGTRLTVT.

This sequence joins TRBV29-1 and TRBJ2-2, with 8 bases aligning to TRBD1. The CDR3 runs to 13 residues. The germline V gene has CDR1 SQVTM and CDR2 ANQGSEA. J lost 3 bases, V lost 7 bases, and 4 bases had no gene match. CDR3 in DNA: TGCAGCGGGTACAGGGGGTACACCGGGGAGCTGTTTTTT. This translates into CSGYRGYTGELFF.

The chain links TRBV28 to TRBJ1-2; 7 bases are a match to TRBD1. V was clipped by 6 bases and J by 0 bases; unmatched bases: 7. Per germline, CDR1 MDHEN and CDR2 SYDVKM. The CDR3 totals 15 residues. The CDR3 DNA reads as TGTGCCAGCAGGTCCGGGACAGCACCTAACTATGGCTACACCTTC. It codes for CASRSGTAPNYGYTF.

The chain carries TRBV7-3 and TRBJ1-2, with 7 bases lining up with TRBD1. The germline V gene encodes CDR1 SGHTA and CDR2 FQGTGA. The CDR3 is 13 amino acids. V gave up 1 base and J gave up 8 bases; unmatched junction bases: 4. CDR3 in amino acids: CASSLRGGEGYTF. CDR3 in DNA: TGTGCCAGCAGCTTAAGAGGGGGCGAGGGCTACACCTTC.

This rearrangement joins TRBV28 to TRBJ2-3, with 11 positions matching TRBD2. The CDR3 contains 17 residues. V gave up 4 bases and J gave up 8 bases; unmatched junction bases: 14. CDR1 and CDR2 (germline): MDHEN, SYDVKM. The CDR3 DNA is TGTGCCAGCAGTTCCACAGGGACTAGCGGTGCGTGGGGTACGCAGTATTTT. The encoded protein is CASSSTGTSGAWGTQYF.

This clone has just a few counts. V is TRBV28 and J is TRBJ2-1, with 13 bases fitting TRBD2. The germline V gene has CDR1 MDHEN and CDR2 SYDVKM. This CDR3 spans 16 amino acids. V gave up 6 bases and J gave up 8 bases; unmatched junction bases: 10. The CDR3 reads CASRRRTSGSIDEQFF. In DNA form, the CDR3 reads TGTGCCAGCAGGCGGAGGACTAGCGGGAGTATCGATGAGCAGTTCTTC.

This clone occurred a few times. The chain joins TRBV27 to TRBJ1-5; no clear D. The CDR3 contains 14 residues. Germline V gene lookup returns CDR1 MNHEY and CDR2 SMNVEV (reference sequence). V was clipped by 3 bases and J by 0 bases, with 6 bases between them. Here the CDR3 DNA reads TGTGCCAGCAGTTTCGACTATAGCAATCAGCCCCAGCATTTT. This translates into CASSFDYSNQPQHF.

This clone was detected only a few times. V usage is TRBV28 and J usage is TRBJ1-2; 9 positions match TRBD1. Germline lookup yields CDR1 MDHEN and CDR2 SYDVKM. With 2 bases clipped from V and 3 bases from J, the junction kept 4 bases outside the gene matches. The CDR3 spans 15 residues. The CDR3 reads CASSLAYRGHYGYTF. The CDR3 DNA reads as TGTGCCAGCAGTTTAGCGTACAGGGGGCACTATGGCTACACCTTC.

Here the CDR3 reads CASSLGGRANTEAFF. The CDR3 bases are TGTGCCAGCAGCCTGGGCGGCAGGGCGAACACTGAAGCTTTCTTT. The chain carries TRBV7-9 and TRBJ1-1; possible D gene TRBD1, 5 bases. CDR1 is SEHNR, CDR2 FQNEAQ, per germline (reference sequence). With 5 bases removed from V and 1 base from J, the gap between germline ends came to 14 bases. The CDR3 consists of 15 residues. Looking up the rest from reference TRBV7-9 and TRBJ1-1 gives the full variable domain: DTGVSQNPRHKITKRGQNVTFRCDPISEHNRLYWYRQTLGQGPEFLTYFQNEAQLEKSRLLSDRFSAERPKGSFSTLEIQRTEQGDSAMYLCASSLGGRANTEAFFGQGTRLTVV.

The chain recombines TRBV30 with TRBJ2-5, with D unresolved. The CDR3 is made up of 12 amino acids. Germline CDR1 reads GTSNPN; CDR2 reads SVGIG (reference sequence). V was clipped by 2 bases and J by 5 bases, with 9 bases between them. CDR3 amino acids: CAWSLLVETQYF. The CDR3 nucleotides are TGTGCCTGGAGTTTACTGGTGGAGACCCAGTACTTC.

This clone was observed a few times. The chain links TRBV19 to TRBJ2-2; 9 bases fit TRBD2. Germline V CDR1 and CDR2: LNHDA, SQIVND (reference sequence). The CDR3 is 15 amino acids. The trim removed 5 bases at V and 7 bases at J, leaving 8 bases unmatched. The DNA for the CDR3 is TGTGCCAGTAGTTGGATAGCGGGAGAGGTCGGGGAGCTGTTTTTT. Residues: CASSWIAGEVGELFF.

This clone was counted between two and nine times. The chain carries TRBV29-1 and TRBJ2-5; 7 bases are shared with TRBD1. This CDR3 has 13 residues. Per germline, CDR1 SQVTM and CDR2 ANQGSEA. The junction had 7 bases not matched to a gene; V was cut back by 5 bases and J by 4 bases. CDR3 DNA sequence: TGCAGCGTTCAAGTAGGGGGCGTAGAGACCCAGTACTTC. This sequence encodes CSVQVGGVETQYF.

This clone was recorded a few times. The chain employs TRBV29-1 and TRBJ2-1; D is perhaps TRBD2 (6 bases). The length of the CDR3 is 12 residues. With 7 bases removed from V and 4 bases from J, the gap between germline ends came to 11 bases. CDR1 and CDR2 from the germline V gene are SQVTM and ANQGSEA. The CDR3 bases are TGCAGCGCCGGGACTGGGTACAATGAGCAGTTCTTC. Amino acids: CSAGTGYNEQFF.

The V gene is TRBV2, the J gene TRBJ1-5, with TRBD1 matching over 7 bases. Germline V lookup: CDR1 SNHLY, CDR2 FYNNEI. There are 14 residues in the CDR3. V shed 5 bases, J shed 7 bases, and the junction held 8 bases outside the gene matches. The CDR3 bases are TGTGCCAGCAGTAAACAGGGGAACAGGCAGCCCCAGCATTTT. It yields the protein CASSKQGNRQPQHF. The full variable domain, in which reference TRBV2 and TRBJ1-5 provide the parts outside the CDR3, is EPEVTQTPSHQVTQMGQEVILRCVPISNHLYFYWYRQILGQKVEFLVSFYNNEISEKSEIFDDQFSVERPDGSNFTLKIRSTKLEDSAMYFCASSKQGNRQPQHFGDGTRLSIL.

The chain carries TRBV9 and TRBJ2-3; 7 nucleotides line up with TRBD1. CDR1 and CDR2 from the germline V gene are SGDLS and YYNGEE. V shed 3 bases, J shed 0 bases, and the junction held 4 bases outside the gene matches. The CDR3 is made up of 15 amino acids. The CDR3 region is CASSAWDSSTDTQYF. CDR3 DNA: TGTGCCAGCAGCGCCTGGGACAGCAGCACAGATACGCAGTATTTT. The whole variable domain, remainder taken from reference TRBV9 and TRBJ2-3, is DSGVTQTPKHLITATGQRVTLRCSPRSGDLSVYWYQQSLDQGLQFLIQYYNGEERAKGNILERFSAQQFPDLHSELNLSSLELGDSALYFCASSAWDSSTDTQYFGPGTRLTVL.

V usage is TRBV30 and J usage is TRBJ1-4, with D unresolved. Germline CDR1 and CDR2: GTSNPN and SVGIG (reference sequence). The ends were cut back, 1 base at V and 7 bases at J, with 7 bases in the middle. The length of the CDR3 is 12 residues. In nucleotides, the CDR3 is TGTGCCTGGAGTGGAGGAGGTGAAAAACTGTTTTTT. Translated, it gives CAWSGGGEKLFF.

V and J are TRBV9 and TRBJ2-6; D uncertain. Germline CDR1 reads SGDLS; CDR2 reads YYNGEE. Trimming took 3 bases from V and 2 from J, leaving 18 bases between them. The length of the CDR3 is 18 residues. The CDR3 DNA is TGTGCCAGCAGCGCCCCAAGTACCCGGTATGCTGGGGCCAACGTCCTGACTTTC. It encodes CASSAPSTRYAGANVLTF.

This clone has just a few counts. The chain joins TRBV7-9 to TRBJ2-6, with a tentative D call TRBD2 (5 bases). The CDR3 is made up of 16 amino acids. Germline V lookup: CDR1 SEHNR, CDR2 FQNEAQ (reference sequence). V lost 4 bases to trimming and J lost 0 bases, with 10 bases between them. CDR3 region: CASSSPRDSGANVLTF. For the CDR3, the DNA is TGTGCCAGCAGCTCTCCCCGGGACTCTGGGGCCAACGTCCTGACTTTC.

This clone was seen a few times. The chain couples TRBV15 to TRBJ2-5; D might be TRBD2 (6 bases). The germline V and J ends were trimmed by 6 bases and 4 bases, with 12 bases remaining between them. CDR1 is LNHNV and CDR2 is YYDKDF in the germline V gene (reference sequence). The CDR3 contains 13 residues. The CDR3 DNA reads as TGTGCCACCAGTAAAGAGGAGGGAGAGACCCAGTACTTC. Protein: CATSKEEGETQYF.

The rearrangement uses TRBV28 and TRBJ2-1; D may be TRBD1 (6 bases). V was trimmed by 6 bases and J by 5 bases, leaving 14 bases between them. The CDR3 is 14 amino acids. Germline assignment: CDR1 MDHEN and CDR2 SYDVKM. DNA for the CDR3: TGTGCCAGCAGCCTGGACAGACCCAACAATGAGCAGTTCTTC. It yields the protein CASSLDRPNNEQFF.